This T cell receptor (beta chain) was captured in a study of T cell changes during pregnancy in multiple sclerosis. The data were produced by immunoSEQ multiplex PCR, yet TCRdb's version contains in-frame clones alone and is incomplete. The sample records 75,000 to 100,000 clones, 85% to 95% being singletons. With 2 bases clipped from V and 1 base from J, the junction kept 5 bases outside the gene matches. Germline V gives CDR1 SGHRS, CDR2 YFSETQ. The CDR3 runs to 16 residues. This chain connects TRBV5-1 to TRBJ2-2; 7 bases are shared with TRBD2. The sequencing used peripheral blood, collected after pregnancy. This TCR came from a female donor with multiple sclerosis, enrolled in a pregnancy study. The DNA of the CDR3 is TGCGCCAGCAGCTTCGTGTCGGGGGGGAACACCGGGGAGCTGTTTTTT. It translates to CASSFVSGGNTGELFF. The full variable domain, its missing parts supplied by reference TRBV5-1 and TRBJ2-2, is KAGVTQTPRYLIKTRGQQVTLSCSPISGHRSVSWYQQTPGQGLQFLFEYFSETQRNKGNFPGRFSGRQFSNSRSEMNVSTLELGDSALYLCASSFVSGGNTGELFFGEGSRLTVL.